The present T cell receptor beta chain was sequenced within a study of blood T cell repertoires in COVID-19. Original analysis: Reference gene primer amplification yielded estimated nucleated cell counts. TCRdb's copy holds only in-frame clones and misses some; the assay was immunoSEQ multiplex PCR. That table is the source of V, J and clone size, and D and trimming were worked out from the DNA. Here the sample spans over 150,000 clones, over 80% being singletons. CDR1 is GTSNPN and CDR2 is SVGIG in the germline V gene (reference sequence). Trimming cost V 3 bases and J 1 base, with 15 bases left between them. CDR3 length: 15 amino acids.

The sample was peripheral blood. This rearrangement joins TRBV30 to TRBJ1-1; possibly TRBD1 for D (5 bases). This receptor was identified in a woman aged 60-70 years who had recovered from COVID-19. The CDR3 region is CAWRPPGGKNTEAFF. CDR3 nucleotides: TGTGCCTGGAGGCCCCCCGGGGGAAAGAACACTGAAGCTTTCTTT.